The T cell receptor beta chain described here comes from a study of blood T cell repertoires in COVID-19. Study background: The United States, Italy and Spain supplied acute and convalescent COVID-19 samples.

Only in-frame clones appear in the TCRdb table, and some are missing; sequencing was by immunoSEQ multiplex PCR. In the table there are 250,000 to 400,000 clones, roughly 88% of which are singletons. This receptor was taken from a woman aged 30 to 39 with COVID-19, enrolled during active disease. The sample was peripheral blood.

CDR3: CASSSSGLAIPGELFF. In nucleotides, the CDR3 is TGTGCCAGCAGCTCCTCGGGACTAGCAATCCCCGGGGAGCTGTTTTTT. The J gene is TRBJ2-2, the V gene TRBV7-8, with 9 bases fitting TRBD2. Per germline, CDR1 SGHVS and CDR2 FQNEAQ. The CDR3 is 16 amino acids. V was clipped by 4 bases and J by 6 bases; unmatched bases: 9.